This T cell receptor beta chain was sequenced during a study of blood T cell repertoires in COVID-19. About the research overall: Collection of acute and convalescent COVID-19 samples took place in the United States, Italy and Spain. Sources were T cells, B-cell-depleted T cells, or PBMCs; the material itself was cDNA or gDNA.

The CDR3 covers 15 residues. V lost 4 bases and J lost 7, with 18 bases in between. Germline CDR1 and CDR2: SGHDT and YYEEEE. Study processing details: Scientists estimated how many nucleated cells there were by amplifying reference gene primers. Sequencing used immunoSEQ multiplex PCR; TCRdb keeps in-frame clones, though not all of them. That table furnishes V, J and clone size, whereas the DNA furnished D and trimming. The sample carries about 380,000 clones, 70% to 85% recorded once. This clone was seen a single time. Sequencing was done on a sample of peripheral blood. The sequence was collected from a human donor with acute or convalescent COVID-19. The donor label of this sample is uncertain. The chain uses TRBV5-6 and TRBJ1-5; a possible D gene is TRBD1 (5 bases). The CDR3 protein is CASSLSGGRMQPQHF. In DNA, the CDR3 is TGTGCCAGCAGCCTTTCGGGGGGGAGGATGCAGCCCCAGCATTTT. The variable domain in full, completed from reference TRBV5-6 and TRBJ1-5, reads DAGVTQSPTHLIKTRGQQVTLRCSPKSGHDTVSWYQQALGQGPQFIFQYYEEEERQRGNFPDRFSGHQFPNYSSELNVNALLLGDSALYLCASSLSGGRMQPQHFGDGTRLSIL.